This T cell receptor beta chain appears in the sequencing data of a study of blood T cell repertoires in COVID-19. TCRdb's copy holds only in-frame clones and misses some; the assay was immunoSEQ multiplex PCR. This table has 54,000 or so clones, over 70% appearing once. Germline CDR1 and CDR2: SGHTS and YDEGEE. Trimming stripped 0 bases from V and 7 bases from J, with 9 bases between. The CDR3 spans 13 residues. The sequence derives from a human donor in a cohort sampled during active COVID-19. The specimen was peripheral blood. The chain uses TRBV5-8 and TRBJ2-3, with D unclear. This CDR3 is CASSLAFRYTQYF. Written as DNA, the CDR3 is TGTGCCAGCAGCTTGGCCTTTCGTTATACGCAGTATTTT.